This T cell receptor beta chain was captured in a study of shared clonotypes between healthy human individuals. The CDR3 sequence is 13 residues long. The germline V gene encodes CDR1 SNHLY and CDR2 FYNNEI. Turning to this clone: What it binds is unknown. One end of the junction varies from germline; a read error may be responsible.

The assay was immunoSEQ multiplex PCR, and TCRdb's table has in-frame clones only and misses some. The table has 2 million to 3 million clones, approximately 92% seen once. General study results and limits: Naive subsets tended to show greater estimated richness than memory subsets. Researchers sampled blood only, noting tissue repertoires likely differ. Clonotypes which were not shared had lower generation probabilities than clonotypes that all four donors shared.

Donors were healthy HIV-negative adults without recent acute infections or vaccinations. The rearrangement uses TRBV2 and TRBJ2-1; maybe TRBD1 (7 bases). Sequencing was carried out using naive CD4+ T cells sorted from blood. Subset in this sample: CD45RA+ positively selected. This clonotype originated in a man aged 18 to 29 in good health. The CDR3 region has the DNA TGTGCCAGCAGTGAAGGGCAGGACAGGAGGGGACTCTTC. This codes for CASSEGQDRRGLF.